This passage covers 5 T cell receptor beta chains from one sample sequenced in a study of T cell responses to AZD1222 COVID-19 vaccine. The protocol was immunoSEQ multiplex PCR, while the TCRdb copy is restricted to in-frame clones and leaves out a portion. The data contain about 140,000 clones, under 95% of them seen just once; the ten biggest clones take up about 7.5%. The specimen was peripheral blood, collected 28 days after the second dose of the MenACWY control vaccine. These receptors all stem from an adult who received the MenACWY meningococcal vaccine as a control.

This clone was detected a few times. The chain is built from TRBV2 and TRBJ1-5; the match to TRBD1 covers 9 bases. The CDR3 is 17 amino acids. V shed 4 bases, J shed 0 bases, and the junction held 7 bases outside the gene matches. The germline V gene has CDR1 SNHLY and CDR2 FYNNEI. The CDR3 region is CASSGIWDRVSNQPQHF. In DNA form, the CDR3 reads TGTGCCAGCAGTGGCATTTGGGACAGGGTTAGCAATCAGCCCCAGCATTTT.

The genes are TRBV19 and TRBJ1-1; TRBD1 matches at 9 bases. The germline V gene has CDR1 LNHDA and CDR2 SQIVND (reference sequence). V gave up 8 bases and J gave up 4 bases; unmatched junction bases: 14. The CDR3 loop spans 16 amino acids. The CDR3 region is CASPGTGRGLVTEAFF. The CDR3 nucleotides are TGTGCCAGTCCCGGGACAGGGCGCGGGTTGGTCACTGAAGCTTTCTTT.

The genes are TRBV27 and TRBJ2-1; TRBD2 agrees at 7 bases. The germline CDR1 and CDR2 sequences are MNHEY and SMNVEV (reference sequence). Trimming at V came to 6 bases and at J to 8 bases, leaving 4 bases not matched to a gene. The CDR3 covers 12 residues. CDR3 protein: CASRTRGDEQFF. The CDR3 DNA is TGTGCCAGCAGGACACGGGGGGATGAGCAGTTCTTC.

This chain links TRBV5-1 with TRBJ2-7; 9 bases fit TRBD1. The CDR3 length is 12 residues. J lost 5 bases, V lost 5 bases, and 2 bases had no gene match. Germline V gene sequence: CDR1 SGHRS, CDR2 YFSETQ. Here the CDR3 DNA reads TGCGCCAGCAGGGACAGGGGCCACGAGCAGTACTTC. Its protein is CASRDRGHEQYF.

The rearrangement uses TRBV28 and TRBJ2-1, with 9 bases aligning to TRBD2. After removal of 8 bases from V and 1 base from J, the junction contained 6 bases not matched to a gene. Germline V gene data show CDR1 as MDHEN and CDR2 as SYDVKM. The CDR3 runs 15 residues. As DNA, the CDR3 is TGTGCCAGCGGCGGCGGGAGGGCGTCCTACAATGAGCAGTTCTTC. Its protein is CASGGGRASYNEQFF.